Each of the 20 T cell receptor beta chains below was sequenced from the same sample in a study of blood T cell repertoires in COVID-19. Assay used: immunoSEQ multiplex PCR; TCRdb lists only in-frame clones, some missing. Altogether over 250,000 clones are present, roughly 91% being singletons, with the ten largest covering around 1.9%. Material for sequencing was PBMCs or T cells enriched from blood (not recorded which). These receptors all stem from a woman aged 55-70 years who had recovered from COVID-19.

J is TRBJ1-1 and V is TRBV10-2; 8 nucleotides agree with TRBD1. Germline V gives CDR1 WSHSY, CDR2 SAAADI. The trim removed 5 bases at V and 5 bases at J, leaving 10 bases unmatched. This CDR3 comprises 15 residues. CDR3 nucleotides: TGCGCCAGCAGTACACCGAACAGGGGGGGGACTGAAGCTTTCTTT. Protein: CASSTPNRGGTEAFF.

This sequence joins TRBV24-1 and TRBJ2-5; D may be TRBD2 (6 bases). The CDR3 loop spans 14 amino acids. The V and J ends lost 7 bases and 2 bases respectively, with 13 bases between them. From germline, CDR1 is KGHDR and CDR2 SFDVKD. CDR3 nucleotides: TGTGCCACCAGGGGTTCCGCGGGACAAGAGACCCAGTACTTC. It codes for CATRGSAGQETQYF.

This clone came up a few times. The gene calls are TRBV19 and TRBJ1-1; D gene uncertain. Trimming pared 3 bases from V and 6 bases from J, leaving 14 bases between. CDR1 is LNHDA, CDR2 SQIVND, per germline (reference sequence). The CDR3 sequence is 14 residues long. For the CDR3, the DNA is TGTGCCAGTAGTATCCATTCTGATGCAGCTGAAGCTTTCTTT. Its translation: CASSIHSDAAEAFF.

This clone has a single count. V gene TRBV2 combines with J gene TRBJ1-6; the D gene is possibly TRBD1 (6 bases). Looked up from germline, CDR1 is SNHLY and CDR2 is FYNNEI. V was shortened by 5 bases and J by 2 bases, with 13 bases between the two germline ends. The CDR3 spans 16 residues. The CDR3 loop reads CASSQQGVPYNSPLHF. DNA of the CDR3: TGTGCCAGCAGTCAACAGGGAGTCCCCTATAATTCACCCCTCCACTTT.

This clone was detected only a few times. This sequence joins TRBV28 and TRBJ2-7, with TRBD2 matching 10 bases. With 7 bases clipped from V and 7 bases from J, the junction kept 10 bases outside the gene matches. This CDR3 contains 14 residues. Germline values: CDR1 MDHEN, CDR2 SYDVKM. In DNA form, the CDR3 reads TGTGCCAGCACGGTTAGCGGGAGGAAAACGGAGCAGTACTTC. Translating it yields CASTVSGRKTEQYF.

This clone showed up just once. The V and J genes are TRBV11-1 and TRBJ2-3; maybe TRBD1 (5 bases). Germline V gene lookup returns CDR1 SGHAT and CDR2 FQDESV (reference sequence). The CDR3 length is 15 residues. Trimming took 1 base from V and 4 from J, leaving 12 bases between them. The CDR3 DNA sequence: TGTGCCAGCAGCTTAGAAGGGGATGGGCCAGATACGCAGTATTTT. Translated, it gives CASSLEGDGPDTQYF.

V gene TRBV28 combines with J gene TRBJ2-7, with D perhaps TRBD1 (5 bases). Germline values: CDR1 MDHEN, CDR2 SYDVKM. The V end lost 10 bases, the J end lost 3 bases, and 13 bases lay between the germline ends. This CDR3 spans 12 amino acids. In DNA form, the CDR3 reads TGTGCCACGAGGACATATTTCTACGAGCAGTACTTC. Translation gives CATRTYFYEQYF.

V usage is TRBV18 and J usage is TRBJ1-2; D is unclear. This CDR3 is 14 amino acids long. Trimming removed 3 bases from V and 3 bases from J, with 11 bases in between. CDR1 is KGHSH and CDR2 is LQKENI in the germline V gene. The CDR3 region has the DNA TGTGCCAGCTCACCTAGCCGGCCGGACTATGGCTACACCTTC. Protein: CASSPSRPDYGYTF.

The rearrangement uses TRBV6-2 or TRBV6-3 and TRBJ1-2; 10 bases agree with TRBD1. The CDR3 length is 15 residues. V lost 4 bases to trimming and J lost 2 bases; unmatched junction nucleotides: 4. Germline CDR1 and CDR2: MNHEY and SVGEGT. CDR3 in DNA: TGTGCCAGCAGTTCCGAGGGACAGGGGAACTATGGCTACACCTTC. This translates into CASSSEGQGNYGYTF.

This sequence joins TRBV28 and TRBJ2-7; TRBD1 aligns across 8 bases. This CDR3 has 16 amino acids. Trimming took 5 bases from V and 1 from J; bases not matched to a gene: 10. Germline loops: CDR1 MDHEN, CDR2 SYDVKM. CDR3 in amino acids: CASSTSGDRPSYEQYF. The CDR3 DNA is TGTGCCAGCAGTACCTCCGGGGACAGGCCATCCTACGAGCAGTACTTC.

V usage is TRBV23-1 and J usage is TRBJ1-2; D is unresolved. TRBV23-1 is flagged as an ORF with uncertain function. The V end was cut by 0 bases, the J end by 0 bases, with 17 bases between. This CDR3 is 18 amino acids long. CDR3 residues: CASSQSWHWRAPNYGYTF. CDR3 nucleotides: TGCGCCAGCAGTCAATCTTGGCACTGGAGGGCCCCTAACTATGGCTACACCTTC.

V is TRBV30 and J is TRBJ1-2; weak D call: TRBD1 (5 bases). Germline lookup yields CDR1 GTSNPN and CDR2 SVGIG (reference sequence). Trimming removed 4 bases at V and 6 bases at J, with 18 bases between. The CDR3 length is 14 residues. CDR3 DNA: TGTGCCTGGAACACCCTGGGGCCTATTGATGGCTACACCTTC. It yields the protein CAWNTLGPIDGYTF.

The chain is built from TRBV2 and TRBJ1-1; TRBD1 is a possible D gene (5 bases). The ends were cut back, 6 bases at V and 5 bases at J, with 13 bases in the middle. The CDR3 covers 13 residues. CDR1 and CDR2 from the germline V gene are SNHLY and FYNNEI. The CDR3 is CASRALTATEAFF. In nucleotides, the CDR3 is TGTGCCAGCAGAGCTCTGACAGCGACTGAAGCTTTCTTT. Full variable domain (outside the CDR3, taken from reference TRBV2 and TRBJ1-1): EPEVTQTPSHQVTQMGQEVILRCVPISNHLYFYWYRQILGQKVEFLVSFYNNEISEKSEIFDDQFSVERPDGSNFTLKIRSTKLEDSAMYFCASRALTATEAFFGQGTRLTVV.

This chain links TRBV28 with TRBJ1-2, with 8 bases that match TRBD1. In germline, CDR1 is MDHEN, CDR2 SYDVKM. Unmatched junction bases numbered 12, after V lost 10 bases and J lost 8 bases. This CDR3 is built from 13 residues. The CDR3 sequence is CATGQGGKWGYTF. CDR3 bases: TGTGCCACCGGACAGGGTGGAAAATGGGGCTACACCTTC.

This chain connects TRBV19 to TRBJ1-1; possible D gene TRBD1, 5 bases. Trimming stripped 7 bases from V and 0 bases from J, with 18 bases between. This CDR3 is 16 amino acids long. Germline V lookup: CDR1 LNHDA, CDR2 SQIVND (reference sequence). The CDR3 sequence is CASTPSIYRLNTEAFF. DNA for the CDR3: TGTGCCAGTACTCCTAGTATCTACAGGTTGAACACTGAAGCTTTCTTT. The full variable domain, with the rest looked up from reference TRBV19 and TRBJ1-1, is DGGITQSPKYLFRKEGQNVTLSCEQNLNHDAMYWYRQDPGQGLRLIYYSQIVNDFQKGDIAEGYSVSREKKESFPLTVTSAQKNPTAFYLCASTPSIYRLNTEAFFGQGTRLTVV.

The chain has TRBV28 and TRBJ2-7, with D maybe TRBD2 (6 bases). CDR3 size: 13 residues. The V end was cut by 6 bases, the J end by 7 bases, with 16 bases between. Germline CDR1 is MDHEN and CDR2 is SYDVKM. The CDR3, as DNA: TGTGCCAGCAGGGGACTGCGGGAAGGAGAGCAGTACTTC. Translated, it gives CASRGLREGEQYF.

The chain recombines TRBV6-5 with TRBJ2-5; D might be TRBD1 (6 bases). V was cut by 0 bases and J by 2 bases, with 10 bases left in between. Germline CDR1 reads MNHEY; CDR2 reads SVGAGI. CDR3 size: 15 residues. CDR3 loop: CASSYSGHKQETQYF. Here the CDR3 DNA reads TGTGCCAGCAGTTACTCGGGACACAAGCAAGAGACCCAGTACTTC.

V is TRBV10-1 and J is TRBJ2-5; maybe TRBD1 (5 bases). Looked up from germline, CDR1 is WNHNN and CDR2 is SYGVQD (reference sequence). The CDR3 runs 15 residues. V was shortened by 0 bases and J by 5 bases, with 13 bases between the two germline ends. The CDR3: CASSESLTKGETQYF. Written as DNA, the CDR3 is TGCGCCAGCAGTGAGTCTCTCACTAAGGGGGAGACCCAGTACTTC.

This clone was observed once. The V gene is TRBV10-3, the J gene TRBJ2-7; 10 positions agree with TRBD2. After removal of 6 bases from V and 4 bases from J, the junction contained 6 bases not matched to a gene. Germline CDR1 ENHRY, CDR2 SYGVKD. The CDR3 spans 14 residues. The CDR3 DNA reads as TGTGCCATCAGCCCCCCGGGACTAGCGTACGAGCAGTACTTC. It yields the protein CAISPPGLAYEQYF.

The chain employs TRBV28 and TRBJ2-1, with 10 bases lining up with TRBD2. Germline-derived CDR1 and CDR2 are MDHEN and SYDVKM. Trimming removed 2 bases from V and 6 bases from J; junction bases left unmatched: 7. The CDR3 runs to 16 residues. Written as DNA, the CDR3 is TGTGCCAGCAGTTTACGGGCTAGCGGGAGAGCCAATGAGCAGTTCTTC. Translation gives CASSLRASGRANEQFF.